The following is a T cell receptor (beta chain) sequence with its context. The antigen is unknown. This sample is part of a study of cytomegalovirus exposure and HLA in healthy donors. About the study: Earlier results showed approximately 110 million unique TCR beta sequences derived from roughly 200 million T cells. Findings and caveats of the study: The authors judged a highly shared variant cluster likely a sequencing artifact. Rare TCR sequences dominated, though some public TCRs recurred in many donors. Association with HLA alleles at 0.05 false discovery rate was found for approximately 18,000 TCR beta sequences in a later analysis.

PCR amplification relied on 60 Vbeta primers (plus 13 Jbeta primers). Data came from immunoSEQ multiplex PCR; TCRdb stores just in-frame clones and leaves some out. The sample shows roughly 150,000 clones, approximately 82% of them seen only once. Sequenced sample: PBMCs. This sequence originates from a male donor in good health and CMV-seronegative.

The CDR3, as DNA: TGTGCCAGCAGCTTTGACACCTCGGCTAACTATGGCTACACCTTC. The encoded protein is CASSFDTSANYGYTF. The rearrangement uses TRBV7-2 and TRBJ1-2; D ambiguous. The V and J ends lost 3 bases and 0 bases respectively, with 11 bases between them. Per the germline V gene, CDR1 is SGHTA and CDR2 is FQGNSA. The CDR3 contains 15 residues.